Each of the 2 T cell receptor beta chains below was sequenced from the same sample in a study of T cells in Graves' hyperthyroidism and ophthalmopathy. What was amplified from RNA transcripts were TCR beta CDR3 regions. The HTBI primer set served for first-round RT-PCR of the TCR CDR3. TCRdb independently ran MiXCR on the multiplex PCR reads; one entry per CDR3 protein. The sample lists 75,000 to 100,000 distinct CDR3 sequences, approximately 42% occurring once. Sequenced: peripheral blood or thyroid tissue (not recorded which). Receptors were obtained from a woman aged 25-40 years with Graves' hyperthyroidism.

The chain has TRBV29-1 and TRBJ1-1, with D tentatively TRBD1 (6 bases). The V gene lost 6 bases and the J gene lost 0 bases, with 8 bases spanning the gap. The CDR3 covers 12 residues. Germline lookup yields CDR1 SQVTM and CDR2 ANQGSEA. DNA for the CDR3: TGCAGCGTCGACAGGTTGAACACTGAAGCTTTCTTT. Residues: CSVDRLNTEAFF.

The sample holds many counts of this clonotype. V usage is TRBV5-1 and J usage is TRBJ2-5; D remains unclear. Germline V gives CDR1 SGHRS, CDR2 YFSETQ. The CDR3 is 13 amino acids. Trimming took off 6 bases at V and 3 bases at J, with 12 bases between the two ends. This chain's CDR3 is CASTLDNEETQYF. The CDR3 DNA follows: TGCGCCAGCACCCTGGATAATGAAGAGACCCAGTACTTC.